The entry below gives a single T cell receptor (beta chain) sequence along with its context. This clonotype has only a few counts. What this receptor recognizes is not known. No base quality values were provided; no much bigger clone lies one nucleotide off. The method was RT-PCR. The sequencer listed for this sample is Illumina MiSeq. TCRdb trimmed the raw reads at Q25, called clones with MiXCR and kept productive beta chains. Duplicate CDR3 protein sequences are folded into a single record with the most common DNA and genes. This sample lists approximately 720,000 distinct CDR3 sequences; 14% were detected once. 3% to 4.5% of the sample is held by the ten biggest clonotypes. This entry belongs to a study (dated by TCRdb to the mid-2010s). This clonotype was sampled from a female donor in good health, serving as a healthy control. Input material: memory CD4+ T cells from blood.

The CDR3 protein sequence reads: CSAIRQGRGTDTQYF. The base sequence is TGCAGTGCTATAAGACAGGGAAGGGGCACAGATACGCAGTATTTT. The chain employs TRBV20-1 and TRBJ2-3; TRBD1 matches 7 bases in the middle. The germline V end is reduced by 4 bases and the J end by 1 base; junction bases left unmatched: 8. For CDR1 and CDR2, the germline V gene (reference sequence) lists DFQATT and SNEGSKA. The CDR3 holds 15 amino acids from the cysteine to the phenylalanine. Only CDR3 DNA remains: 45 bases, in frame from the first base.